These 5 T cell receptor beta chains were sequenced from one sample in a study of vaccination effects on CD4 cells after COVID-19. For these receptors, no antigen is known. Generated by immunoSEQ multiplex PCR, the TCRdb table keeps only in-frame clones and is missing some. The sample lists approximately 13,000 clones; about two thirds were seen once. Ahead of sequencing, the ViraFEST assay grew antigen-specific CD4+ T cells using viral peptide pools. CD4+ T cell isolation took place after approximately 11 days of culture. Of the BNT162b2 and mRNA-1273 vaccines, participants received two doses of one or the other. Sequenced here: CD4+ T cells from PBMCs cultured with SARS-CoV-2 spike peptides, sampled after COVID-19 vaccination. The receptors come from a human donor who received a COVID-19 vaccine.

Comments on this clone: The germline gene is not matched at one end of the junction; a read error may be the cause. This chain links TRBV7-7 with TRBJ2-1; D is possibly TRBD2 (5 bases). CDR1 and CDR2 (germline): SSHAT, FNYEAQ (reference sequence). The CDR3 is 15 amino acids. The CDR3: CASSTTGSSGNEQFF. The DNA of the CDR3 is TGTGCTAGCAGCACAACGGGGAGTTCGGGTAATGAGCAGTTCTTC.

V usage is TRBV9 and J usage is TRBJ2-4, with 9 positions matching TRBD1. Germline V CDR1 and CDR2: SGDLS, YYNGEE. CDR3 length: 19 amino acids. The V gene end was trimmed by 0 bases and the J gene end by 1 base; junction bases not matched to a gene: 11. This CDR3 is CASSVAPTRDRDAKNIQYF. The DNA of the CDR3 is TGTGCCAGCAGCGTAGCCCCTACCCGGGACAGGGATGCCAAAAACATTCAGTACTTC.

Only a few counts were recorded for this clone. The chain has TRBV3-1 (or the pseudogene TRBV3-2) and TRBJ1-2; perhaps TRBD1 as D (5 bases). Germline V gene sequence: CDR1 LGHDT, CDR2 YNNKEL (reference sequence). V gave up 5 bases and J gave up 5 bases, with 15 bases separating them. This CDR3 region has 14 residues. The CDR3 spells CASSTLPGSYGYTF. The CDR3, as DNA: TGTGCCAGCAGCACACTTCCAGGGTCTTATGGCTACACCTTC.

This chain uses TRBV19 with TRBJ2-1; D may be TRBD1 (6 bases). This CDR3 has 17 amino acids. Germline CDR1 and CDR2: LNHDA and SQIVND (reference sequence). The germline V and J ends were trimmed by 0 bases and 5 bases, with 17 bases remaining between them. CDR3 DNA: TGTGCCAGTAGTATAGAAGGGTCGGGCAGGGGAGACAATGAGCAGTTCTTC. It specifies CASSIEGSGRGDNEQFF.

A few counts support this clone. The chain links TRBV2 to TRBJ1-6; possible D gene TRBD1, 5 bases. The CDR3 is made up of 15 amino acids. Between the trimmed V and J ends, which lost 4 bases and 8 bases, there was a span of 15 bases. In germline, CDR1 is SNHLY, CDR2 FYNNEI. The CDR3 reads CASSGDLGSDSPLHF. Here the CDR3 DNA reads TGTGCCAGCAGTGGGGACTTAGGATCCGATTCACCCCTCCACTTT.